This is a list of T cell receptor beta chains from one sample in a study of blood T cell repertoires in COVID-19. Generated by immunoSEQ multiplex PCR, the TCRdb table keeps only in-frame clones and is missing some. The table includes about 120,000 clones, 70% to 85% detected once. Sequenced material: peripheral blood. Receptors were obtained from a man in his 70s with active or convalescent COVID-19. Each CDR3 is given with its conserved first and last residue. A D gene is named only where the DNA matches it firmly. Some rows have no size entry. The others give once, few or many, or a class for an expanded clone.

D gene | CDR3 length | J gene | V gene | clone size | CDR3 protein | CDR3 DNA
TRBD2 | 16 | TRBJ2-3 | TRBV7-3 | - | CASSSGLAGGTDTQYF | TGTGCCAGCAGCTCCGGACTAGCGGGGGGCACAGATACGCAGTATTTT
TRBD1 | 15 | TRBJ2-1 | TRBV7-3 | - | CASSQPGQGGGEQFF | TGTGCCAGCAGCCAGCCGGGACAGGGGGGCGGTGAGCAGTTCTTC
TRBD1 | 14 | TRBJ2-3 | TRBV7-9 | - | CASSTGTEADTQYF | TGTGCCAGCAGTACAGGGACAGAAGCAGATACGCAGTATTTT
TRBD1 | 15 | TRBJ1-2 | TRBV6-5 | - | CASSYSRQGSTGYTF | TGTGCCAGCAGTTACTCCCGACAGGGTAGTACCGGCTACACCTTC
- | 16 | TRBJ1-3 | TRBV4-3 | - | CASSQVAGRDGNTIYF | TGCGCCAGCAGCCAAGTGGCGGGGAGGGATGGAAACACCATATATTTT
- | 15 | TRBJ1-5 | TRBV4-1 | - | CASSQDGDAYQPQHF | TGCGCCAGCAGCCAAGATGGAGATGCTTATCAGCCCCAGCATTTT
- | 11 | TRBJ2-5 | TRBV30 | - | CAWSGGETQYF | TGTGCCTGGAGTGGGGGCGAGACCCAGTACTTC
TRBD2 | 21 | TRBJ2-1 | TRBV4-3 | once | CASSQGTSGRDISGFRNEQFF | TGCGCCAGCAGCCAAGGGACTAGCGGGAGGGACATCTCTGGTTTTCGTAATGAGCAGTTCTTC
- | 13 | TRBJ1-1 | TRBV6-5 | - | CASSYTQNTEAFF | TGTGCCAGCAGTTACACTCAGAACACTGAAGCTTTCTTT
- | 14 | TRBJ1-2 | TRBV28 | - | CASSPPTDRSGYTF | TGTGCCAGCAGCCCCCCCACCGACAGAAGCGGCTACACCTTC
- | 13 | TRBJ2-5 | TRBV11-3 | - | CASRRSLQETQYF | TGTGCCAGCAGGCGGAGTCTTCAAGAGACCCAGTACTTC
- | 17 | TRBJ2-3 | TRBV4-3 | - | CASSQDMRGLHPYTQYF | TGCGCCAGCAGCCAAGATATGCGGGGGCTCCACCCCTATACGCAGTATTTT
TRBD1 | 14 | TRBJ1-2 | TRBV5-1 | once | CASSSGQGNFGYTF | TGCGCCAGCAGCTCAGGACAGGGGAATTTTGGCTACACCTTC
- | 14 | TRBJ1-4 | TRBV6-5 | - | CASSSQGRDEKLFF | TGTGCCAGCAGTTCACAGGGACGCGATGAAAAACTGTTTTTT
TRBD2 | 15 | TRBJ2-7 | TRBV7-2 | - | CASSLSSGSSYEQYF | TGTGCCAGCAGCTTATCGAGCGGGAGCTCCTACGAGCAGTACTTC
- | 11 | TRBJ1-2 | TRBV19 | - | CASSVGSGYTF | TGTGCCAGTAGCGTCGGGTCTGGCTACACCTTC
TRBD2 | 18 | TRBJ2-7 | TRBV24-1 | - | CATSDARLQREGTYEQYF | TGTGCCACCAGTGATGCCCGCCTTCAGCGGGAGGGAACCTACGAGCAGTACTTC
- | 16 | TRBJ1-6 | TRBV6-2/TRBV6-3 | - | CASNPGLQPYNSPLHF | TGTGCCAGCAACCCGGGGCTACAACCCTATAATTCACCCCTCCACTTT
TRBD2 | 13 | TRBJ2-7 | TRBV18 | - | CASSPLGEGEQYF | TGTGCCAGCTCACCACTGGGGGAGGGTGAGCAGTACTTC
- | 14 | TRBJ1-4 | TRBV6-1 | - | CASSDAGSREKLFF | TGTGCCAGCAGTGATGCGGGGAGTCGGGAAAAACTGTTTTTT
TRBD2 | 19 | TRBJ2-3 | TRBV30 | - | CAWSLGLAVTTSFADTQYF | TGTGCCTGGAGTCTGGGACTAGCCGTCACAACGAGTTTCGCAGATACGCAGTATTTT
- | 16 | TRBJ1-3 | TRBV3-1/TRBV3-2 | few | CASSQAGSVSGNTIYF | TGTGCCAGCAGCCAAGCCGGGTCAGTCTCTGGAAACACCATATATTTT
- | 13 | TRBJ2-2 | TRBV11-3 | few | CASSLDRAGELFF | TGTGCCAGCAGCTTAGATCGGGCCGGGGAGCTGTTTTTT
- | 13 | TRBJ1-2 | TRBV6-2/TRBV6-3 | - | CASSLQGYYGYTF | TGTGCCAGCAGTTTACAGGGTTACTATGGCTACACCTTC
- | 15 | TRBJ1-2 | TRBV18 | - | CASSQQDQGYHGYTF | TGTGCCAGCTCCCAACAGGATCAGGGATATCATGGCTACACCTTC
TRBD1 | 14 | TRBJ1-5 | TRBV27 | - | CASSLETGVQPQHF | TGTGCCAGCAGTTTAGAGACAGGGGTCCAGCCCCAGCATTTT
- | 13 | TRBJ2-5 | TRBV5-1 | once | CASSLVGQETQYF | TGCGCCAGCAGCTTGGTCGGCCAAGAGACCCAGTACTTC
TRBD1 | 14 | TRBJ1-6 | TRBV28 | once | CASRRTGESSPLHF | TGTGCCAGCAGGAGGACAGGGGAGAGTTCACCCCTCCACTTT
- | 13 | TRBJ1-5 | TRBV5-1 | - | CASSLTGVGPQHF | TGCGCCAGCAGCTTGACCGGGGTGGGGCCCCAGCATTTT
TRBD2 | 16 | TRBJ2-1 | TRBV19 | - | CASSPLGEGIYNEQFF | TGTGCCAGTAGTCCCTTGGGGGAGGGAATATACAATGAGCAGTTCTTC
- | 15 | TRBJ1-4 | TRBV5-4 | - | CASSLDGVGGEKLFF | TGTGCCAGCAGCTTGGACGGGGTCGGGGGTGAAAAACTGTTTTTT
TRBD1 | 16 | TRBJ2-2 | TRBV6-5 | - | CASSYTGGLNTGELFF | TGTGCCAGCAGTTACACAGGGGGCCTGAACACCGGGGAGCTGTTTTTT
TRBD1 | 16 | TRBJ1-5 | TRBV27 | few | CASSLGQGESNQPQHF | TGTGCCAGCAGTCTAGGACAGGGGGAGAGCAATCAGCCCCAGCATTTT
- | 13 | TRBJ2-3 | TRBV15 | - | CATSRLTRDTQYF | TGTGCCACCAGCAGACTTACTAGGGATACGCAGTATTTT
TRBD2 | 19 | TRBJ2-3 | TRBV11-3 | few | CASSSPIFSQREGADTQYF | TGTGCCAGCAGCTCCCCCATCTTCTCCCAGCGGGAGGGGGCAGATACGCAGTATTTT
TRBD1 | 15 | TRBJ1-2 | TRBV9 | - | CASSVDEGAAYGYTF | TGTGCCAGCAGCGTAGATGAGGGGGCGGCCTATGGCTACACCTTC
- | 15 | TRBJ1-1 | TRBV18 | - | CASSPGRPPATEAFF | TGTGCCAGCTCACCGGGCCGACCACCGGCCACTGAAGCTTTCTTT
TRBD1 | 16 | TRBJ1-5 | TRBV28 | - | CASSITGTGGNQPQHF | TGTGCCAGCAGTATAACCGGGACAGGGGGTAATCAGCCCCAGCATTTT
- | 14 | TRBJ2-1 | TRBV5-1 | - | CASSLDRPPNEQFF | TGCGCCAGCAGCTTGGACAGGCCCCCGAATGAGCAGTTCTTC
TRBD1 | 15 | TRBJ1-5 | TRBV19 | - | CASSKGTGENQPQHF | TGTGCCAGTAGTAAGGGGACAGGAGAGAATCAGCCCCAGCATTTT
TRBD2 | 16 | TRBJ2-3 | TRBV30 | - | CAWSVERGGRGDTQYF | TGTGCCTGGAGTGTAGAGCGGGGGGGCCGGGGAGATACGCAGTATTTT
TRBD1 | 15 | TRBJ1-4 | TRBV4-3 | - | CASSQEDRGNEKLFF | TGCGCCAGCAGCCAAGAAGACAGGGGGAATGAAAAACTGTTTTTT
- | 15 | TRBJ2-3 | TRBV7-2 | - | CASSYERVSTDTQYF | TGTGCCAGCAGCTACGAGCGGGTCAGCACAGATACGCAGTATTTT
- | 15 | TRBJ2-3 | TRBV2 | - | CASSVTRVSTDTQYF | TGTGCCAGCAGCGTTACTAGGGTCAGCACAGATACGCAGTATTTT
- | 15 | TRBJ1-2 | TRBV6-5 | few | CASRKPGRGDYGYTF | TGTGCCAGCAGAAAACCAGGACGGGGGGACTATGGCTACACCTTC
TRBD1 | 15 | TRBJ2-4 | TRBV28 | - | CASTGGALAKNIQYF | TGTGCCAGCACAGGGGGTGCTCTAGCCAAAAACATTCAGTACTTC
- | 16 | TRBJ2-7 | TRBV21-1 | - | CASSTYRGGRRYEQYF | TGTGCCAGCAGCACCTACCGCGGGGGGCGGAGGTACGAGCAGTACTTC
- | 12 | TRBJ2-3 | TRBV5-6 | - | CASRAPGGTQYF | TGTGCCAGCAGGGCCCCTGGTGGTACGCAGTATTTT
TRBD1 | 13 | TRBJ1-1 | TRBV24-1 | once | CATMGQANTEAFF | TGTGCCACCATGGGACAGGCGAACACTGAAGCTTTCTTT
- | 16 | TRBJ2-2 | TRBV7-8 | - | CASSRLVGEVTGELFF | TGTGCCAGCAGCCGATTAGTGGGAGAAGTCACCGGGGAGCTGTTTTTT
TRBD1 | 15 | TRBJ2-2 | TRBV28 | - | CASSPPRGQTGELFF | TGTGCCAGCAGTCCCCCCAGGGGGCAGACCGGGGAGCTGTTTTTT
- | 14 | TRBJ2-1 | TRBV2 | - | CASSPRSSYNEQFF | TGTGCCAGCAGTCCTAGGAGCTCCTACAATGAGCAGTTCTTC
TRBD2 | 14 | TRBJ2-3 | TRBV28 | - | CASSVSGRGDTQYF | TGTGCCAGCAGTGTTAGCGGGAGGGGAGATACGCAGTATTTT